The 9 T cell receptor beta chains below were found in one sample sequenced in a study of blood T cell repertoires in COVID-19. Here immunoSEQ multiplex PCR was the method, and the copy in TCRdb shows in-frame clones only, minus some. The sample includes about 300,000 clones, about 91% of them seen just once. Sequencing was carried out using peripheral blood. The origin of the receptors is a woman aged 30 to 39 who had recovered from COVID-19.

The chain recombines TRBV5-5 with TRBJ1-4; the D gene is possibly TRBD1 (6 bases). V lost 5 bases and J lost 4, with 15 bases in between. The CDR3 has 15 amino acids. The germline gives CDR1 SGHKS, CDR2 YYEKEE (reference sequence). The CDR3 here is CASRPTGWGNEKLFF. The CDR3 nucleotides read TGTGCCAGCAGACCCACAGGGTGGGGTAATGAAAAACTGTTTTTT.

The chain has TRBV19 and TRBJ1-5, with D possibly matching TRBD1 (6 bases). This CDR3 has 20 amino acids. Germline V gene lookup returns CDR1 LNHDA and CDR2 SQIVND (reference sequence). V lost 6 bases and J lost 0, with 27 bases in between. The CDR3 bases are TGTGCCAGTAGCGACCCATGGGCCCTTGGGGACACCCTTAGCAATCAGCCCCAGCATTTT. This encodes CASSDPWALGDTLSNQPQHF.

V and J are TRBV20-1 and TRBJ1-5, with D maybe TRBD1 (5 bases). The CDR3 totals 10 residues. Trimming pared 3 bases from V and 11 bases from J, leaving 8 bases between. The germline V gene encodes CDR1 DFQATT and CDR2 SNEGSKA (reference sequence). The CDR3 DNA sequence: TGCAGTGCTAGGGGGCAGGCCCAGCATTTT. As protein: CSARGQAQHF.

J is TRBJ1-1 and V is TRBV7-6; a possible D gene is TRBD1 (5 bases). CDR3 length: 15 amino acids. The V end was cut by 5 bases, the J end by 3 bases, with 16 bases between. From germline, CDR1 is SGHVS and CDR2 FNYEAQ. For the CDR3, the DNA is TGTGCCAGCAGCCACGACCCGGGAGGGGACACTGAAGCTTTCTTT. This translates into CASSHDPGGDTEAFF.

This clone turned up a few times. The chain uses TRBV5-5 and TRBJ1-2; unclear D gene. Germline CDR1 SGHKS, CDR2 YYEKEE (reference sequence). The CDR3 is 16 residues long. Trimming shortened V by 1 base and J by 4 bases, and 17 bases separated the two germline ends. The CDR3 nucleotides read TGTGCCAGCAGCTTGCGGGGAGGCCAATCAAGCTATGGCTACACCTTC. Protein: CASSLRGGQSSYGYTF.

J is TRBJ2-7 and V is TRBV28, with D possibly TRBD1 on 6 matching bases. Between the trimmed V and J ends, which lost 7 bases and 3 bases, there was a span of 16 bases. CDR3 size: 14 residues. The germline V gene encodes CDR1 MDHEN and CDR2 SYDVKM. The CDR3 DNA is TGTGCCAGCAAGATTCGGGACACCCTCTACGAGCAGTACTTC. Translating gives CASKIRDTLYEQYF. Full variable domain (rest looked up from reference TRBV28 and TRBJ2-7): DVKVTQSSRYLVKRTGEKVFLECVQDMDHENMFWYRQDPGLGLRLIYFSYDVKMKEKGDIPEGYSVSREKKERFSLILESASTNQTSMYLCASKIRDTLYEQYFGPGTRLTVT.

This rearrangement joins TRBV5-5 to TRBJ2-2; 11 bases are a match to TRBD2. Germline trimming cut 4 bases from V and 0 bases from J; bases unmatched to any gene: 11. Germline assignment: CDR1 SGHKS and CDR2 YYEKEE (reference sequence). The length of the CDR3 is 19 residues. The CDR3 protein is CASSGTSGGLLTNTGELFF. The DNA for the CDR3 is TGTGCCAGCAGCGGAACTAGCGGGGGCCTCCTCACGAACACCGGGGAGCTGTTTTTT.

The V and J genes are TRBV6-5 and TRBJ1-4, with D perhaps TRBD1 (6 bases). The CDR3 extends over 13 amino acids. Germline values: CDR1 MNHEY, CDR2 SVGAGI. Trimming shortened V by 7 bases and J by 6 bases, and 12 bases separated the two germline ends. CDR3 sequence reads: CASTRTAHEKLFF. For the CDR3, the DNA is TGTGCCAGCACCCGGACAGCGCATGAAAAACTGTTTTTT.

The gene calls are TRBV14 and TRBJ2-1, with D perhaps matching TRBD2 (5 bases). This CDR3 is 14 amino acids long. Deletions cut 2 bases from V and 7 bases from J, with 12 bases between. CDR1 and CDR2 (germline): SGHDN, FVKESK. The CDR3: CASSQSGIWNEQFF. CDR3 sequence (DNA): TGTGCCAGCAGCCAATCGGGGATTTGGAATGAGCAGTTCTTC. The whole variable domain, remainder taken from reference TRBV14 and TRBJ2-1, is EAGVTQFPSHSVIEKGQTVTLRCDPISGHDNLYWYRRVMGKEIKFLLHFVKESKQDESGMPNNRFLAERTGGTYSTLKVQPAELEDSGVYFCASSQSGIWNEQFFGPGTRLTVL.